These T cell receptor beta chains were read from a single sample in a study of blood T cells in healthy people across ages. One entry per CDR3 protein results from TCRdb running MiXCR on the 5' RACE reads. Among approximately 2,000,000 distinct CDR3 sequences, about 39% were seen once, and the ten largest hold 23%. The sequenced sample consisted of blood. The receptors were sampled from a human donor in good health. The CDR3 runs from the conserved cysteine through the conserved F or W. Fields, in order: CDR3 length, V gene, clone size, D gene, J gene, CDR3 DNA, CDR3 protein. D genes are given only for firm matches. Size values are once, few and many counts, or a class for expanded clones, and some rows have none.

CDR3 length: 18
V gene: TRBV27
clone size: few
D gene: TRBD2
J gene: TRBJ2-1
CDR3 DNA: TGTGCCAGCAGTGTGACTAGCGGGTCGTTCAGCTCCTACAATGAGCAGTTCTTC
CDR3 protein: CASSVTSGSFSSYNEQFF

CDR3 length: 19
V gene: TRBV5-6
clone size: few
D gene: TRBD2
J gene: TRBJ2-1
CDR3 DNA: TGTGCCAGCAGCTTCTATCTAGCGGGGGGTTTCCACTCCTACAATGAGCAGTTCTTC
CDR3 protein: CASSFYLAGGFHSYNEQFF

CDR3 length: 14
V gene: TRBV11-3
clone size: few
D gene: .
J gene: TRBJ2-7
CDR3 DNA: TGTGCCAGCAGCGTCAATGGGGGTTTATACGAGCAGTACTTC
CDR3 protein: CASSVNGGLYEQYF

CDR3 length: 16
V gene: TRBV4-3
clone size: few
D gene: .
J gene: TRBJ1-4
CDR3 DNA: TGCGCCAGCAGCCAAGAAGTTTTATCCTGGGGGGAAAAACTGTTTTTT
CDR3 protein: CASSQEVLSWGEKLFF

CDR3 length: 16
V gene: TRBV20-1
clone size: few
D gene: TRBD2
J gene: TRBJ2-5
CDR3 DNA: TGCAGTGCTAGAGATTCTAGCGGGGGCTATCAAGAGACCCAGTACTTC
CDR3 protein: CSARDSSGGYQETQYF

CDR3 length: 13
V gene: TRBV20-1
clone size: .
D gene: .
J gene: TRBJ1-1
CDR3 DNA: TGCAGTGCTCTACGTCCGGGGAACACTGAAGCTTTCTTT
CDR3 protein: CSALRPGNTEAFF

CDR3 length: 19
V gene: TRBV27
clone size: .
D gene: .
J gene: TRBJ2-1
CDR3 DNA: TGCGCCAGCAGTTTATCTCGCCCATCGTGGCCAACAAAATTCAATGAGCAGTTCTTC
CDR3 protein: CASSLSRPSWPTKFNEQFF

CDR3 length: 15
V gene: TRBV5-1
clone size: .
D gene: .
J gene: TRBJ1-2
CDR3 DNA: TGCGCCAGCAGCTTGCCAGATGGGGGGGCACATGGCTACACCTTC
CDR3 protein: CASSLPDGGAHGYTF

CDR3 length: 13
V gene: TRBV30
clone size: .
D gene: .
J gene: TRBJ1-4
CDR3 DNA: TGTGCCTGGAGTGGAGGGGTAAATGAAAAACTGTTTTTT
CDR3 protein: CAWSGGVNEKLFF

CDR3 length: 13
V gene: TRBV20-1
clone size: .
D gene: .
J gene: TRBJ1-1
CDR3 DNA: TGCAGTGCTAGACACCTTATGAACACTGAAGCTTTCTTT
CDR3 protein: CSARHLMNTEAFF

CDR3 length: 15
V gene: TRBV12-3/TRBV12-4
clone size: .
D gene: .
J gene: TRBJ1-5
CDR3 DNA: TGTGCCAGCAGGGGGACAAGACCTAGCAATCAGCCCCAGCATTTT
CDR3 protein: CASRGTRPSNQPQHF

CDR3 length: 16
V gene: TRBV4-3
clone size: .
D gene: TRBD2
J gene: TRBJ2-1
CDR3 DNA: TGCGCCAGCAGCCAGCTTAGCGGGGGCTCCTTCAATGAGCAGTTCTTC
CDR3 protein: CASSQLSGGSFNEQFF

CDR3 length: 16
V gene: TRBV20-1
clone size: .
D gene: .
J gene: TRBJ1-1
CDR3 DNA: TGCAGTGCTAGAGATTTCAGGGCGGGTTTGGGCACTGAAGCTTTCTTT
CDR3 protein: CSARDFRAGLGTEAFF

CDR3 length: 14
V gene: TRBV12-3/TRBV12-4
clone size: .
D gene: .
J gene: TRBJ1-1
CDR3 DNA: TGTGCCAGCAGATGGCAGCTAGGAGCCACTGAAGCTTTCTTT
CDR3 protein: CASRWQLGATEAFF

CDR3 length: 12
V gene: TRBV29-1
clone size: .
D gene: .
J gene: TRBJ1-1
CDR3 DNA: TGCAGCGTTGCCAAATTGGGCGCTGAAGCTTTCTTT
CDR3 protein: CSVAKLGAEAFF

CDR3 length: 18
V gene: TRBV6-2/TRBV6-3
clone size: few
D gene: TRBD2
J gene: TRBJ2-1
CDR3 DNA: TGTGCCAGCAGTTACCCCGGTAGACCGGGACTAGCTGGTGATGAGCAGTTCTTC
CDR3 protein: CASSYPGRPGLAGDEQFF

CDR3 length: 16
V gene: TRBV28
clone size: .
D gene: .
J gene: TRBJ2-5
CDR3 DNA: TGTGCCAGCGGCTCCGGGCTCGAGGTCTACCAAGAGACCCAGTACTTC
CDR3 protein: CASGSGLEVYQETQYF

CDR3 length: 15
V gene: TRBV28
clone size: few
D gene: .
J gene: TRBJ2-1
CDR3 DNA: TGTGCCAGCAGGCATCAGGGTGCCGGCTACAATGAGCAGTTCTTC
CDR3 protein: CASRHQGAGYNEQFF

CDR3 length: 16
V gene: TRBV28
clone size: few
D gene: TRBD1
J gene: TRBJ1-4
CDR3 DNA: TGTGCCAGCAGTTCAGGACAGGGGATAGGGGGTGAAAAACTGTTTTTT
CDR3 protein: CASSSGQGIGGEKLFF

CDR3 length: 13
V gene: TRBV10-3
clone size: few
D gene: .
J gene: TRBJ1-5
CDR3 DNA: TGTGCCATCAGCGAGACATCAGGACAGCCCCAGCATTTT
CDR3 protein: CAISETSGQPQHF

CDR3 length: 15
V gene: TRBV6-6
clone size: few
D gene: .
J gene: TRBJ2-1
CDR3 DNA: TGTGCCAGCAGTACAGGAAATCCAGAGTTCAATGAGCAGTTCTTC
CDR3 protein: CASSTGNPEFNEQFF

CDR3 length: 16
V gene: TRBV13
clone size: .
D gene: TRBD1
J gene: TRBJ1-2
CDR3 DNA: TGTGCCAGCAGCTATCGGACAGGGGCTGGGAACTATGGCTACACCTTC
CDR3 protein: CASSYRTGAGNYGYTF

CDR3 length: 14
V gene: TRBV20-1
clone size: .
D gene: TRBD2
J gene: TRBJ2-7
CDR3 DNA: TGCAGTGCTCAGCGGGGGGTCGCCTACAATGAGCAGTACTTC
CDR3 protein: CSAQRGVAYNEQYF

CDR3 length: 14
V gene: TRBV7-2
clone size: few
D gene: TRBD1
J gene: TRBJ1-2
CDR3 DNA: TGTGCCCTGGACAGGGAGAATTTGTCGGGTGGCTACACCTTC
CDR3 protein: CALDRENLSGGYTF

CDR3 length: 15
V gene: TRBV12-3/TRBV12-4
clone size: .
D gene: .
J gene: TRBJ1-2
CDR3 DNA: TGTGCCAGCAGTTTAGCGGCTCTTTGGGGAGATGGCTACACCTTC
CDR3 protein: CASSLAALWGDGYTF

CDR3 length: 14
V gene: TRBV5-1
clone size: few
D gene: .
J gene: TRBJ1-4
CDR3 DNA: TGCGCCAGCAGCTTGACGACAGCAGGTGAAAAACTGTTTTTT
CDR3 protein: CASSLTTAGEKLFF

CDR3 length: 16
V gene: TRBV12-3/TRBV12-4
clone size: .
D gene: .
J gene: TRBJ2-1
CDR3 DNA: TGTGCCAGCAGTTCGCCTCCAAGGACAGCCTACAATGAGCAGTTCTTC
CDR3 protein: CASSSPPRTAYNEQFF

CDR3 length: 15
V gene: TRBV4-2
clone size: many
D gene: .
J gene: TRBJ2-7
CDR3 DNA: TGTGCCAGCAGCAAACCGGGGGATCAGCTCTACGAGCAGTACTTC
CDR3 protein: CASSKPGDQLYEQYF

CDR3 length: 15
V gene: TRBV28
clone size: .
D gene: .
J gene: TRBJ1-6
CDR3 DNA: TGTGCCAGCAAAGGGACGGGACCGATTAATTCACCCCTCCACTTT
CDR3 protein: CASKGTGPINSPLHF

CDR3 length: 15
V gene: TRBV12-3/TRBV12-4
clone size: few
D gene: .
J gene: TRBJ1-6
CDR3 DNA: TGTGCCAGCAGTTTAGCTTACTCCTATAATTCACCCCTCCACTTT
CDR3 protein: CASSLAYSYNSPLHF

CDR3 length: 14
V gene: TRBV7-9
clone size: .
D gene: .
J gene: TRBJ1-4
CDR3 DNA: TGCACCAGCAGCTTAGTCGGGTATAATGAAAAACTGTTTTTT
CDR3 protein: CTSSLVGYNEKLFF

CDR3 length: 15
V gene: TRBV7-3
clone size: .
D gene: .
J gene: TRBJ2-7
CDR3 DNA: TGTGCCAGCAGCGCAAACAGGGGAGGGTCCTACGAGCAGTACTTC
CDR3 protein: CASSANRGGSYEQYF

CDR3 length: 15
V gene: TRBV6-2/TRBV6-3
clone size: .
D gene: .
J gene: TRBJ1-2
CDR3 DNA: TGTGCCAGCAGTTACTTAGCCGGCCGGGGCTATGGCTACACCTTC
CDR3 protein: CASSYLAGRGYGYTF

CDR3 length: 15
V gene: TRBV12-3/TRBV12-4
clone size: .
D gene: .
J gene: TRBJ2-7
CDR3 DNA: TGTGCCAGCAGTCTAACCGGGGACGTTCGGTACGAGCAGTACTTC
CDR3 protein: CASSLTGDVRYEQYF

CDR3 length: 14
V gene: TRBV11-2
clone size: .
D gene: .
J gene: TRBJ2-7
CDR3 DNA: TGTGCCAGCGAGAAAAAAGCGAGCTCCTACGAGCAGTACTTC
CDR3 protein: CASEKKASSYEQYF

CDR3 length: 18
V gene: TRBV24-1
clone size: .
D gene: .
J gene: TRBJ2-1
CDR3 DNA: TGTGCCACCAGTTTACGGTGGGTAGCGGACCATACCTACAATGAGCAGTTCTTC
CDR3 protein: CATSLRWVADHTYNEQFF

CDR3 length: 14
V gene: TRBV2
clone size: .
D gene: .
J gene: TRBJ1-5
CDR3 DNA: TGTGCCAGCAGAGAGAGGGCAGGGAATCAGCCCCGGCATTTT
CDR3 protein: CASRERAGNQPRHF

CDR3 length: 17
V gene: TRBV3-1
clone size: .
D gene: .
J gene: TRBJ2-6
CDR3 DNA: TGTGCCAGCAGCCAAGCCTTCTCCAGCTCGGGGGCCAACGTCCTGACTTTC
CDR3 protein: CASSQAFSSSGANVLTF

CDR3 length: 15
V gene: TRBV3-1
clone size: .
D gene: .
J gene: TRBJ2-4
CDR3 DNA: TGTGCCAGCAGCCAAGTCAGAGGAGCCAAAAACATTCAGTACTTC
CDR3 protein: CASSQVRGAKNIQYF

CDR3 length: 15
V gene: TRBV2
clone size: .
D gene: TRBD1
J gene: TRBJ2-7
CDR3 DNA: TGTGCCAGCAGTGGAGGACAGGCCACTACCTACGAGCAGTACTTC
CDR3 protein: CASSGGQATTYEQYF

CDR3 length: 12
V gene: TRBV6-2/TRBV6-3
clone size: .
D gene: .
J gene: TRBJ1-1
CDR3 DNA: TGTGCCAGCAGAACAAACAGGCGCACAGCTTTCTTT
CDR3 protein: CASRTNRRTAFF